The sequence of this T cell receptor (beta chain) was determined in a study of blood T cell repertoires in COVID-19. V lost 1 base and J lost 5, with 11 bases in between. CDR1 and CDR2 (germline): SEHNR, FQNEAQ (reference sequence). The CDR3 is 14 residues long. Here immunoSEQ multiplex PCR was the method, and the copy in TCRdb shows in-frame clones only, minus some. In the table there are 100,000 to 140,000 clones, approximately 88% of which are singletons. The chain employs TRBV7-9 and TRBJ1-1, with D possibly matching TRBD1 (5 bases). Sequenced: peripheral blood. This TCR was sampled from a man between 35 and 55 years old with active or convalescent COVID-19. CDR3 sequence: CASSLEGLGTEAFF. DNA for the CDR3: TGTGCCAGCAGCTTAGAGGGGCTTGGGACTGAAGCTTTCTTT.